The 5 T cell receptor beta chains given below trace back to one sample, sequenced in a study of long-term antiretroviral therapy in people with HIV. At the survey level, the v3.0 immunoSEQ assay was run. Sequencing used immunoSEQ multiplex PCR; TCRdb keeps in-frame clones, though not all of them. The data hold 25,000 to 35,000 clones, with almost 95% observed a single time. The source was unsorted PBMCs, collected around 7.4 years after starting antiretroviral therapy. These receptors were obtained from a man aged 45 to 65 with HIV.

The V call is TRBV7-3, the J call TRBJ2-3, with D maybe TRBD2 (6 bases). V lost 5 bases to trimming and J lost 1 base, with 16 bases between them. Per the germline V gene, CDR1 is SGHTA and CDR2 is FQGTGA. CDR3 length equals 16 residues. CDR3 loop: CASSLMPPGGTDTQYF. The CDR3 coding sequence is TGTGCCAGCAGCCTAATGCCCCCGGGAGGCACAGATACGCAGTATTTT.

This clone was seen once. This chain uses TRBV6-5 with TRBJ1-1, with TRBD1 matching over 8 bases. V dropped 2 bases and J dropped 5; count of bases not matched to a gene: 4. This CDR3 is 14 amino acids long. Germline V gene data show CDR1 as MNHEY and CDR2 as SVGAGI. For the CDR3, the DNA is TGTGCCAGCAGTTACCGACAGGGGTGGACTGAAGCTTTCTTT. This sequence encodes CASSYRQGWTEAFF.

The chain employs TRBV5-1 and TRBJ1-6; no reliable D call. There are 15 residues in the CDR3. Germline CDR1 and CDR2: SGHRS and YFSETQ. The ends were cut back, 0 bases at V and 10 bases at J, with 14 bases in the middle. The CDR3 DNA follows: TGCGCCAGCAGCTTGGATGGAAGGGCAGACTCACCCCTCCACTTT. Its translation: CASSLDGRADSPLHF.

The CDR3 protein is CASSERRVGYTF. CDR3 in DNA: TGTGCCAGCAGTGAGAGACGGGTAGGCTACACCTTC. The chain couples TRBV5-6 to TRBJ1-2; no firm D call. Germline CDR1 is SGHDT and CDR2 is YYEEEE. This CDR3 comprises 12 residues. Trimming took 5 bases from V and 8 from J, leaving 13 bases between them.

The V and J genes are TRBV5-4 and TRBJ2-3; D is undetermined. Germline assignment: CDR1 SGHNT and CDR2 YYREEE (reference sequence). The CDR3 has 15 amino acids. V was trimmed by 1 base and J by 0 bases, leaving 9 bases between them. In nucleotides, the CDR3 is TGTGCCAGCAGCTTGATGGGCGGAAGCACAGATACGCAGTATTTT. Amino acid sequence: CASSLMGGSTDTQYF.